This T cell receptor (beta chain) was found in a study of identical twins. Study-level results: The same donors were not followed; conclusions instead depended on cross-sectional statistical analysis.

TCRdb itself ran the 5' RACE reads through MiXCR, one entry per CDR3 protein. The table records 1,800,000 or so distinct CDR3 sequences, roughly 35% of them present only once. Concerning this clonotype: The antigen is not known.

CDR3 length equals 14 residues. V was pared by 1 base and J by 4 bases, with 6 bases between. Germline V gene data show CDR1 as SGHDT and CDR2 as YYEEEE. The TCR originated in a newborn girl in good health. The chain uses TRBV5-6 and TRBJ1-6; D is undetermined. Sample: cord blood. The CDR3 DNA reads as TGTGCCAGCAGCTTGTTGGGGTATAATTCACCCCTCCACTTT. The encoded protein is CASSLLGYNSPLHF.